This entry features one T cell receptor beta chain sequence. This clonotype was picked up a small number of times. Its antigen is unknown. No base quality values were provided; no much bigger clone lies one nucleotide off. Ophthalmopathy patients had moderately to severely active disease, Clinical Activity Score of at least 3, NOSPECS grade of at least 4, and duration under 3 months. Exclusion was applied to patients with uncontrolled infections, other autoimmune diseases, pregnancy or lactation. Diagnoses were based on clinical symptoms, serum thyroxine and TRAb, thyroid ultrasound and orbital computed tomography. PBMCs were separated from approximately 10 ml of fresh peripheral blood using Ficoll-Paque density gradient centrifugation. Total RNA was extracted using Trizol reagent, and RNA quality was assessed on an Agilent 2100 Bioanalyzer. From the germline V gene (reference sequence), CDR1 is LNHNV and CDR2 is YYDKDF. The CDR3 runs 17 amino acids, cysteine and phenylalanine included. Only the CDR3 part of the read is kept: 51 bases, read in frame from the first base. V drops 3 bases and J drops 5 bases, leaving 20 bases in between.

The TCR beta CDR3 regions were amplified from RNA transcripts. For the first round of RT-PCR on the TCR CDR3, the HTBI primer set was used together with the Qiagen OneStep RT-PCR kit. A second multiplex PCR round built the libraries, followed by size selection and purification. Sequencing of the libraries was done on an Illumina HiSeq2000 using paired-end 100 bp reads. The authors' analysis ran thus. SOAPnuke was used to process the raw data, throwing out any read that contained adapters or uncalled bases, had a mean Phred below 15, or lacked an exact constant-primer or identifier match. High-quality paired reads were merged using COPE v1.2.5, and each unique nucleotide sequence was defined as a clonotype. MiTCR v1.1 was used to align the clonotypes against IMGT TRBV, TRBD and TRBJ reference segments. The analysis was restricted to V-J combinations with a frequency above 0.0001, which together covered 99% to 99.2% of the repertoires. The TCS score was defined as F50 (clonal expansion) divided by E x V (chaos), with BLOSUM62-based TCRdist calculated between CDR3 peptides within each V-J. Welch's t-statistics and random forest reduced approximately 520 V-J features to about 12, which were used in a naive Bayes classifier (R e1071). TCRdb applied fastp at Q25 and MiXCR to the public reads, then kept only in-frame beta chains. Identical CDR3 proteins give one entry, which carries the most common genes and DNA. These V and J calls rely on TCRdb rather than the paper's analysis. The sample table shows 490,000 or so distinct CDR3 sequences, and about 20% are seen once. Of the sample, approximately 50% falls within the top ten clones.

The data were obtained in a study of T cells in Graves' hyperthyroidism and ophthalmopathy (dated by TCRdb to 2018 to 2020). Study-level background: Peripheral blood was sampled at the time of initial diagnosis, prior to any treatment. Once sampling was done, hyperthyroidism patients were given methimazole at a starting dose of 30 mg daily, whereas ophthalmopathy patients were given high-dose intravenous methylprednisolone. The study also compared thyroid tissue and blood T-cell repertoires from five or six Graves' hyperthyroidism patients. To identify TCR V-J signatures that set the groups apart, the researchers used a discovery cohort of more than 95 patients, made up of 40 to 45 with Graves' ophthalmopathy and 57 with stable Graves' hyperthyroidism. Prospective prediction of ophthalmopathy was tested in an independent validation cohort of 18 to 20 hyperthyroidism patients and some 17 patients who later progressed to ophthalmopathy. According to the paper, TCR Vbeta CDR3 sequencing was carried out on roughly 130 peripheral blood samples, which came from approximately 41 ophthalmopathy, approximately 78 hyperthyroidism and some 17 progressor patients. The 90 to 100 discovery patients were randomly divided into training and test sets at a 7:3 ratio.

Broad study findings and their caveats: During validation, the model predicted progression to ophthalmopathy a median of roughly six months ahead of onset, with roughly 65% sensitivity and 72.22% specificity. Most expanded thyroid clonotypes (frequency above 0.001) were also detected in blood, suggesting blood repertoires may reflect thyroid immune responses. Sample size was not statistically predetermined, and blinding of investigators to group allocation was not performed. A model built on a 13 V-J signature distinguished ophthalmopathy from stable hyperthyroidism, reaching 85% to 90% sensitivity and 81.08% specificity in cross-validation and 80%/75% in testing.

Specimen: blood. The chain was built from TRBV15 and TRBJ2-1, and possibly TRBD2, on 7 matching bases. This TCR came from a middle-aged man with Graves' ophthalmopathy. This receptor carries the CDR3 CATSSNPTGGLHNEQFF. The bases read TGTGCCACCAGCAGCAACCCAACGGGGGGCCTCCACAATGAGCAGTTCTTC.